One TCR beta chain is described in this entry. Its specific antigen is unknown. The record has no base qualities; no much larger clone is one base away. V lost 6 bases and J lost 5 bases; the stretch between them is 13 bases long. CDR1 and CDR2, per the germline V gene, are MNHEY and SVGEGT. The CDR3 spans 13 residues, from the cysteine through the phenylalanine. Kept here is only the CDR3 DNA, which spans 39 bases and is read in frame from base 1. The record originates from a study of T-cell reconstitution after alpha-beta-depleted transplantation in children (dated by TCRdb to about 2016). Some background on the complete study: The study quantitatively tracked T-cell immune reconstitution after TCRalphabeta/CD19-depleted allogeneic hematopoietic cell transplantation in children using TCR repertoire profiling. Broad study findings and their caveats: Over the following months the frequencies of hyperexpanded clones went down, and after one year T-cell counts and TCRbeta diversity were mostly credited to newly produced T cells. The apparently early alphabetaT-cell count recovery about two months after transplant was reportedly dependent on only several hundred rapidly expanded clones derived from non-depleted graft cells. In some patients, high TCRbeta diversity at day 60 was attributed to recipient T cells and intrathymic progenitors that had survived conditioning.

The treatment or condition label of this sample denotes: allogeneic hematopoietic cell transplantation with graft depleted of TCRalphabeta T cells and CD19 B cells. The children who served as transplant recipients had been given grafts of TCRalphabeta/CD19-depleted allogeneic hematopoietic cells. Libraries were prepared through PCR. The sequencer was an Illumina HiSeq 2500. TCR library preparation used molecular barcoding, with unique molecular identifiers applied to normalize quantification of the TCRbeta repertoire. The public reads were reprocessed in TCRdb via fastp at Q25 and MiXCR, keeping in-frame beta chains. Rows with a matching CDR3 protein are joined into one entry that keeps the most common DNA and genes. This sample lists approximately 630,000 distinct CDR3 sequences; around 13% were detected once. The ten most abundant clones make up around 0.79% of the sample.

The material sequenced was PBMCs, taken before TCRalphabeta/CD19-depleted stem cell transplant. The TCR sequence derives from a girl aged 2 to 9 with congenital amegakaryocytic thrombocytopenia, due to receive a stem cell transplant. The sequence joins TRBV6-2 or TRBV6-3 to TRBJ2-5; 6 matching bases give a weak D call of TRBD2. The DNA sequence is TGTGCCAGCAGAGGATACAGCGGGGAGACCCAGTACTTC. The resulting protein is CASRGYSGETQYF.